This TCR beta chain stems from a study of Ad26.COV2.S vaccination and SARS-CoV-2 variants. The CDR3 consists of 15 residues. V shed 0 bases and J 8 bases; nucleotides not matched to a gene: 9. CDR1 SGHRS and CDR2 YFSETQ come from the germline V gene. This sample's treatment: 19 received Ad26.COV2.S at low or high dose, single or two shots; about five received placebo; per-sample allocation not given. Day 63 after the first vaccine or placebo injection was the time point for sampling. Clones were sequenced by immunoSEQ multiplex PCR, and TCRdb holds only the in-frame ones, with some missing. The sample shows some 500,000 clones, roughly nine tenths of them seen only once.

The chain uses TRBV5-1 and TRBJ2-3, with 7 bases identical to TRBD1. This TCR came from a person aged 18-60 years who received the Ad26.COV2.S COVID-19 vaccine or a placebo. Material: peripheral blood, obtained in a trial of Ad26.COV2.S vaccine versus placebo. CDR3 in amino acids: CASSLDWVAGGTQYF. The CDR3 DNA follows: TGCGCCAGCAGCTTGGACTGGGTGGCAGGGGGTACGCAGTATTTT.